These 5 T cell receptor beta chains originate from one sample sequenced in a study of cytomegalovirus exposure and HLA in healthy donors (dated 2017 in TCRdb). The protocol used for the library was the immunoSEQ multiplex PCR assay. The multiplex PCR relied on a mix of 60 forward primers for TCR Vbeta segments and 13 reverse primers for TCR Jbeta segments. The immuneACCESS repertoire file appears here via TCRdb, limited to in-frame rearrangements. These files lack a portion of the clones; in checked studies, under half of the deficit traces to unresolved V genes, and the cause of the others is not known. Here the sample has 150,000 or so clones; around 80% occur a single time. The ten top clones hold roughly 1.6% of the sample. Material: PBMCs. These receptors all come from a man aged 35 to 55 in good health and CMV-seronegative.

The V call is TRBV9, the J call TRBJ2-5; 14 bases align to TRBD2. CDR3 size: 17 residues. Trimming at V came to 4 bases and at J to 6 bases, leaving 11 bases not matched to a gene. Germline CDR1 is SGDLS and CDR2 is YYNGEE. The CDR3 is CASSSQTSGRAIQTQYF. The DNA for the CDR3 is TGTGCCAGCAGCTCCCAGACTAGCGGGAGGGCCATACAGACCCAGTACTTC.

The chain employs TRBV7-2 and TRBJ2-7; perhaps TRBD2 as D (5 bases). This CDR3 has 15 residues. CDR1 and CDR2 from the germline V gene are SGHTA and FQGNSA. The V and J ends lost 8 bases and 0 bases respectively, with 17 bases between them. The CDR3 protein is CASRTSPSSSYEQYV. For the CDR3, the DNA is TGTGCCAGCCGGACTTCTCCCTCCTCCTCCTACGAGCAGTACGTC.

The chain couples TRBV27 to TRBJ2-7, with a weak D call TRBD2 (6 bases). The CDR3 spans 14 residues. Trimming took off 3 bases at V and 7 bases at J, with 16 bases between the two ends. Germline lookup yields CDR1 MNHEY and CDR2 SMNVEV (reference sequence). The CDR3 region has the DNA TGTGCCAGCAGTTTCCTGGGGGGAACCCTTGAGCAGTACTTC. Translation: CASSFLGGTLEQYF.

The CDR3, as DNA: TGCAGCGTTGAAGACAGGTTAAAAATCACAGATACGCAGTATTTT. Amino acids: CSVEDRLKITDTQYF. The V gene is TRBV29-1, the J gene TRBJ2-3; D gene uncertain. CDR1 is SQVTM, CDR2 ANQGSEA, per germline. The CDR3 contains 15 residues. The germline V and J ends were trimmed by 0 bases and 2 bases, with 12 bases remaining between them.

This rearrangement joins TRBV5-1 to TRBJ2-5; 8 positions agree with TRBD2. V shed 2 bases, J shed 3 bases, and the junction held 6 bases outside the gene matches. The CDR3 extends over 15 amino acids. The germline V gene has CDR1 SGHRS and CDR2 YFSETQ. Written as DNA, the CDR3 is TGCGCCAGCAGCTTAGCCGGGACTAGAGAAGAGACCCAGTACTTC. Amino acid sequence: CASSLAGTREETQYF.